Listed below are T cell receptor beta chains from one sample, sequenced in a study of cytomegalovirus exposure and HLA in healthy donors. The method was immunoSEQ multiplex PCR; TCRdb's version includes in-frame clones alone and lacks a portion of them. The sample consists of around 100,000 clones, 7.6% of them appearing once. The sample comprised PBMCs. These receptor sequences come from a middle-aged man in good health and CMV-seronegative. CDR3s include the opening cysteine and the closing phenylalanine or tryptophan. D genes are given only for firm matches. Expanded clones are given a class, and other clones once, few, many or no size at all.

CDR3nt	CDR3aa	j_gene	d_gene	abundance	len	v_gene
TGTGCCAGCAGCTCTCCGGGAGCATACGAGCAGTACTTC	CASSSPGAYEQYF	TRBJ2-7	NA	NA	13	TRBV7-9
TGTGCCAGCTCAGGGGACAGTACCTACGAGCAGTACTTC	CASSGDSTYEQYF	TRBJ2-7	TRBD1	few	13	TRBV18
TGTGCCAGCAGTGAAAGGGGATTCTATCAGCCCCAGCATTTT	CASSERGFYQPQHF	TRBJ1-5	NA	few	14	TRBV2
TGCGCCAGCAGCTTGACAGGGGGTTACCAAGAGACCCAGTACTTC	CASSLTGGYQETQYF	TRBJ2-5	TRBD1	few	15	TRBV5-1
TGTGCCAGCAAGCTGGAGGGCCGCTACGAGCAGTACTTC	CASKLEGRYEQYF	TRBJ2-7	NA	few	13	TRBV28
TGTGCCAGCAGCCCAGACAGGATCCATGGCTACACCTTC	CASSPDRIHGYTF	TRBJ1-2	NA	few	13	TRBV27
TGTGCCAGCAGCTGGGACAATGGTCAGCCCCAGCATTTT	CASSWDNGQPQHF	TRBJ1-5	NA	NA	13	TRBV7-2
TGTGCCAGCAGCAGGCACTTCCGGGACAGGGAAAACTATGGCTACACCTTC	CASSRHFRDRENYGYTF	TRBJ1-2	NA	NA	17	TRBV21-1
TGTGCCTGGAGTGGACAGCTAAACACTGAAGCTTTCTTT	CAWSGQLNTEAFF	TRBJ1-1	NA	few	13	TRBV30
TGTGCCAGCAGTGCCGGTACAGGGTTGGGAGGCTACACCTTC	CASSAGTGLGGYTF	TRBJ1-2	NA	few	14	TRBV25-1
TGTGCCAGCAGTTTAGGGAGACTAAACTCCTACAATGAGCAGTTCTTC	CASSLGRLNSYNEQFF	TRBJ2-1	NA	few	16	TRBV27
TGTGCCAGCAGCGTAACAGGGGTGAACACTGAAGCTTTCTTT	CASSVTGVNTEAFF	TRBJ1-1	TRBD1	NA	14	TRBV9
TGTGCCAGCAGCTTAAGGACAGCTGTTTCTAATGAAAAACTGTTTTTT	CASSLRTAVSNEKLFF	TRBJ1-4	NA	NA	16	TRBV7-2
TGCGCCAGCAGCTTGGGAGGGATCTACGAGCAGTACTTC	CASSLGGIYEQYF	TRBJ2-7	NA	few	13	TRBV5-1
TGCGCCAGCAGCCGCCGGGGGGGAAACAATGAGCAGTTCTTC	CASSRRGGNNEQFF	TRBJ2-1	TRBD2	NA	14	TRBV5-1
TGTGCCAGCAGTTTTACGGGACAGGGACGGTACGAGCAGTACTTC	CASSFTGQGRYEQYF	TRBJ2-7	TRBD1	few	15	TRBV7-9
TGTGCCATCAGGACTAGCGGGGTCACAGATACGCAGTATTTT	CAIRTSGVTDTQYF	TRBJ2-3	TRBD2	NA	14	TRBV10-3
TGTGCCACCAGCAGAGATGAACCGGTACTCCAAAGCTCCTACAATGAGCAGTTCTTC	CATSRDEPVLQSSYNEQFF	TRBJ2-1	NA	NA	19	TRBV15
TGTGCCATTACCCGGGAATCCCTAAGGGAGCAGTACTTC	CAITRESLREQYF	TRBJ2-7	NA	few	13	TRBV10-3
TGTGCCAGCAGCTTGACAGGGGGCGCGAGGTATGGCTACACCTTC	CASSLTGGARYGYTF	TRBJ1-2	TRBD1	NA	15	TRBV5-5
TGTGCCTGGAACCTTGGGGGGGCGCGTGGCTACACCTTC	CAWNLGGARGYTF	TRBJ1-2	NA	few	13	TRBV30
TGTGCCAGTAGTATAGCCGCGGGTGGAGAGTGGACGCAGTATTTT	CASSIAAGGEWTQYF	TRBJ2-3	NA	few	15	TRBV19
TGTGCCAGCAGCCCAGGGGGTCGGGCTGAAGCTTTCTTT	CASSPGGRAEAFF	TRBJ1-1	TRBD1	NA	13	TRBV11-1
TGTGCCAGCAGCTTAGGGCTAGCGGAGCAGGGTGAGCAGTTCTTC	CASSLGLAEQGEQFF	TRBJ2-1	TRBD2	NA	15	TRBV11-2
TGTGCCAGCAGCTTAGGGACAGGGAACTACGAGCAGTACTTC	CASSLGTGNYEQYF	TRBJ2-7	TRBD1	few	14	TRBV7-9